This T cell receptor (beta chain) derives from a study of human thymus T cells. From resections taken during corrective heart surgery, the thymus tissue was obtained. Finnish infants who were healthy and having corrective surgery for congenital heart defects made up the donors. The length of the CDR3 is 14 residues. Germline CDR1 reads SGHRS; CDR2 reads YFSETQ. The junction had 4 bases not matched to a gene; V was cut back by 4 bases and J by 4 bases. TCRdb's table, derived via immunoSEQ multiplex PCR, lists solely in-frame clones and lacks some. The sample includes about 120,000 clones, more than 90% of them seen just once.

This receptor was taken from a boy in the first two years of life with a congenital heart defect but otherwise immunologically healthy. The sample was thymus tissue. The chain uses TRBV5-1 and TRBJ1-2, with 10 bases that match TRBD1. The CDR3 sequence: CASSGTGAVYGYTF. For the CDR3, the DNA is TGCGCCAGCAGCGGGACAGGGGCCGTCTATGGCTACACCTTC.